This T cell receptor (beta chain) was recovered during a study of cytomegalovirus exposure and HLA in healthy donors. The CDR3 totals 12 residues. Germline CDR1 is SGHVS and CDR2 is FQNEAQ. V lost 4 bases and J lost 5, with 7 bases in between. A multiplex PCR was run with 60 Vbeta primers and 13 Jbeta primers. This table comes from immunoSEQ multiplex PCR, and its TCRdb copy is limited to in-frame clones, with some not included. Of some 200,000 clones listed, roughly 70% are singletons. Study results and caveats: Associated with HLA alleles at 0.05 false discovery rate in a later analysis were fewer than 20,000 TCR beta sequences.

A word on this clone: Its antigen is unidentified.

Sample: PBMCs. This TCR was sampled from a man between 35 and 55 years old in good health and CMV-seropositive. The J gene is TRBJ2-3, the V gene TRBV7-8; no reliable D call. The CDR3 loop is CASSSAIDTQYF. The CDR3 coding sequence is TGTGCCAGCAGCTCCGCTATAGATACGCAGTATTTT.